The subject of this entry is one TCR beta chain. The data derive from a study of T-cell reconstitution after alpha-beta-depleted transplantation in children. As it was prepared, the TCRbeta library received unique molecular identifiers. One entry per CDR3 protein results from TCRdb running MiXCR on the PCR reads. The table records approximately 1,000,000 distinct CDR3 sequences, around 30% of them present only once. V was trimmed by 3 bases and J by 3 bases, leaving 11 bases between them. The CDR3 runs 14 residues. From germline, CDR1 is MDHEN and CDR2 SYDVKM. The sample consisted of PBMCs, mostly from graft donor cells, taken 360 days after TCRalphabeta/CD19-depleted stem cell transplant. J is TRBJ1-1 and V is TRBV28, with a weak D call TRBD1 (5 bases). This receptor was obtained from a boy under two years old who had a stem cell transplant for SCID, so the T cells may come from the graft donor. The CDR3 DNA follows: TGTGCCAGCAGTTTTTCGGCAGGGCACACTGAAGCTTTCTTT. Protein product: CASSFSAGHTEAFF. Combining the CDR3 with reference TRBV28 and TRBJ1-1 gives the whole variable domain DVKVTQSSRYLVKRTGEKVFLECVQDMDHENMFWYRQDPGLGLRLIYFSYDVKMKEKGDIPEGYSVSREKKERFSLILESASTNQTSMYLCASSFSAGHTEAFFGQGTRLTVV.